A selection of T cell receptor beta chains follows, all from one sample in a study of CD8 T cells in Susac syndrome. TCRdb passed the immunoSEQ multiplex PCR reads through MiXCR, listing each CDR3 protein once. The table shows a few hundred thousand distinct CDR3 sequences, with around 92% occurring only once. Specimen: CD4+ T cells from PBMCs. Receptor source: a human donor with multiple sclerosis. The CDR3 runs from the conserved cysteine through the conserved F or W. The order of the fields is J gene, V gene, clone size, D gene, CDR3 protein, CDR3 DNA. D genes are given only for firm matches. Clone size is not always given. Where it is, it says once, few, many or a class for expanded clones.

j_call: TRBJ1-3; v_call: TRBV3-1; clone_size: NA; d_call: NA; cdr3_aa: CASSQKRGFSGNTIYF; cdr3_nt: TGTGCCAGCAGCCAGAAAAGGGGGTTCTCTGGAAACACCATATATTTT
j_call: TRBJ1-1; v_call: TRBV24-1; clone_size: NA; d_call: NA; cdr3_aa: CATSVAENTEAFF; cdr3_nt: TGTGCCACCAGTGTTGCGGAGAACACTGAAGCTTTCTTT
j_call: TRBJ2-4; v_call: TRBV29-1; clone_size: NA; d_call: TRBD2; cdr3_aa: CSVDRMGRDIQYF; cdr3_nt: TGCAGCGTTGACCGGATGGGGAGGGACATTCAGTACTTC
j_call: TRBJ1-1; v_call: TRBV25-1; clone_size: NA; d_call: TRBD1; cdr3_aa: CASNDVGRGRTEAFF; cdr3_nt: TGTGCCAGCAATGATGTTGGCAGGGGGCGAACTGAAGCTTTCTTT
j_call: TRBJ1-1; v_call: TRBV5-1; clone_size: NA; d_call: NA; cdr3_aa: CASSPRGGEAEAFF; cdr3_nt: TGCGCCAGCAGCCCTCGTGGGGGTGAGGCTGAAGCTTTCTTT
j_call: TRBJ2-1; v_call: TRBV20-1; clone_size: once; d_call: NA; cdr3_aa: CSARASGSLVRSYNEQFF; cdr3_nt: TGCAGTGCTAGAGCCTCGGGATCCCTAGTCCGCTCCTACAATGAGCAGTTCTTC
j_call: TRBJ2-3; v_call: TRBV2; clone_size: NA; d_call: NA; cdr3_aa: CASSEGSSVSTDTQYF; cdr3_nt: TGTGCCAGCAGTGAAGGGTCTAGCGTGAGCACAGATACGCAGTATTTT
j_call: TRBJ2-1; v_call: TRBV4-3; clone_size: NA; d_call: NA; cdr3_aa: CASSQDTGIREQFF; cdr3_nt: TGCGCCAGCAGCCAAGACACCGGGATCCGAGAGCAGTTCTTC
j_call: TRBJ2-1; v_call: TRBV5-8; clone_size: NA; d_call: NA; cdr3_aa: CASSLVGVLGEQFF; cdr3_nt: TGTGCCAGCAGCTTGGTCGGGGTCCTAGGTGAGCAGTTCTTC
j_call: TRBJ2-5; v_call: TRBV6-2/TRBV6-3; clone_size: NA; d_call: TRBD2; cdr3_aa: CASSYPRLAGVETQYF; cdr3_nt: TGTGCCAGCAGTTACCCACGACTAGCGGGAGTTGAGACCCAGTACTTC
j_call: TRBJ1-2; v_call: TRBV30; clone_size: NA; d_call: NA; cdr3_aa: CAWSAGYGYTF; cdr3_nt: TGTGCCTGGAGTGCGGGCTATGGCTACACCTTC
j_call: TRBJ2-5; v_call: TRBV3-1; clone_size: NA; d_call: TRBD2; cdr3_aa: CASSPGTSGGAGQETQYF; cdr3_nt: TGTGCCAGCAGCCCCGGGACTAGCGGGGGGGCGGGGCAAGAGACCCAGTACTTC
j_call: TRBJ1-1; v_call: TRBV7-8; clone_size: NA; d_call: NA; cdr3_aa: CASSPPGNLNTEAFF; cdr3_nt: TGTGCCAGCAGCCCCCCCGGAAATCTGAACACTGAAGCTTTCTTT
j_call: TRBJ2-3; v_call: TRBV7-2; clone_size: NA; d_call: TRBD2; cdr3_aa: CASSRLTSGLSTDTQYF; cdr3_nt: TGTGCCAGCAGCCGTCTGACTAGCGGCCTTAGCACAGATACGCAGTATTTT
j_call: TRBJ1-2; v_call: TRBV28; clone_size: NA; d_call: NA; cdr3_aa: CASSFQQYSGYTF; cdr3_nt: TGTGCCAGCAGTTTCCAACAGTATAGTGGCTACACCTTC
j_call: TRBJ2-3; v_call: TRBV11-3; clone_size: NA; d_call: TRBD2; cdr3_aa: CASSEGTSLRADTQYF; cdr3_nt: TGTGCCAGCAGCGAAGGGACTAGCCTCCGCGCAGATACGCAGTATTTT
j_call: TRBJ2-2; v_call: TRBV6-4; clone_size: NA; d_call: TRBD1; cdr3_aa: CASSAQHRGHTGELFF; cdr3_nt: TGTGCCAGCAGTGCCCAACACAGGGGGCACACCGGGGAGCTGTTTTTT
j_call: TRBJ1-6; v_call: TRBV5-8; clone_size: NA; d_call: NA; cdr3_aa: CASSFWSLSPLHF; cdr3_nt: TGTGCCAGCAGCTTTTGGAGTTTGTCACCCCTCCACTTT
j_call: TRBJ2-7; v_call: TRBV6-1; clone_size: NA; d_call: TRBD2; cdr3_aa: CASREGLAGIYEQYF; cdr3_nt: TGTGCCAGCAGGGAAGGACTAGCGGGAATCTACGAGCAGTACTTC
j_call: TRBJ2-1; v_call: TRBV13; clone_size: NA; d_call: TRBD2; cdr3_aa: CASSRLAGEEQFF; cdr3_nt: TGTGCCAGCAGCCGACTAGCGGGAGAAGAGCAGTTCTTC
j_call: TRBJ2-7; v_call: TRBV3-1; clone_size: NA; d_call: NA; cdr3_aa: CASSQGATSYEQYF; cdr3_nt: TGTGCCAGCAGCCAAGGGGCTACCTCATACGAGCAGTACTTC